This TCR beta chain was retrieved from a study of OX40 agonist ivuxolimab in advanced cancers. The wider study: Participants could have had prior anti-PD-1, anti-PD-L1 or anti-CTLA-4 therapy, and roughly 39% had some. Points from the study as a whole: Antigen specificity of clonally expanded peripheral T cells was not established. On average, CD8+ T cells showed a greater number of expanded clones than CD4+.

Profiled with immunoSEQ multiplex PCR; TCRdb holds only in-frame clones, not every one. Of about 92,000 clones in the sample, under 95% were seen once. The CDR3 runs 11 residues. With 5 bases removed from V and 4 bases from J, the gap between germline ends came to 9 bases. The germline gives CDR1 DFQATT, CDR2 SNEGSKA (reference sequence). Notes on this clone: The antigen is unknown.

The genes are TRBV20-1 and TRBJ2-7; the D is unclear. The sequences come from CD4+ or CD8+ T cells sorted from blood, collected in a trial of the OX40 agonist ivuxolimab. The sequence was obtained from an adult with an advanced solid tumor such as melanoma, head and neck, liver or kidney cancer. The CDR3 is CSAFGIYEQYF. The DNA for the CDR3 is TGCAGTGCTTTTGGGATTTACGAGCAGTACTTC.